Listed here are 11 T cell receptor beta chains from one sample, sequenced in a study of cytomegalovirus exposure and HLA in healthy donors. The study ran its PCR with 60 Vbeta and 13 Jbeta primers. The data were produced by immunoSEQ multiplex PCR, yet TCRdb's version contains in-frame clones alone and is incomplete. The sample lists 150,000 or so clones; 70% were seen once. The sample consisted of PBMCs. The receptors stem from a woman in her fifties or sixties in good health and CMV-seropositive.

J is TRBJ1-5 and V is TRBV29-1, with TRBD1 as a possible D gene (6 bases). The CDR3 has 15 residues. With 4 bases removed from V and 2 bases from J, the gap between germline ends came to 15 bases. Germline-derived CDR1 and CDR2 are SQVTM and ANQGSEA. DNA of the CDR3: TGCAGCGTTGGCACAGGGACGGCGGGCAATCAGCCCCAGCATTTT. Its protein product is CSVGTGTAGNQPQHF.

The rearrangement links TRBV19 to TRBJ1-1; 7 bases match TRBD1. CDR3 length: 13 residues. In germline, CDR1 is LNHDA, CDR2 SQIVND (reference sequence). V lost 5 bases to trimming and J lost 3 bases; unmatched junction nucleotides: 3. The CDR3 sequence: CASSVDRDTEAFF. CDR3 in DNA: TGTGCCAGTAGTGTCGACAGGGACACTGAAGCTTTCTTT. The whole variable domain, filled in from reference TRBV19 and TRBJ1-1, reads DGGITQSPKYLFRKEGQNVTLSCEQNLNHDAMYWYRQDPGQGLRLIYYSQIVNDFQKGDIAEGYSVSREKKESFPLTVTSAQKNPTAFYLCASSVDRDTEAFFGQGTRLTVV.

The chain carries TRBV5-1 and TRBJ1-6; D gene ambiguous. In germline, CDR1 is SGHRS, CDR2 YFSETQ. This CDR3 region has 14 residues. Trimming stripped 5 bases from V and 5 bases from J, with 11 bases between. CDR3 coding DNA: TGCGCCAGCAGGGTGCAGATCGATAATTCACCCCTCCACTTT. This translates into CASRVQIDNSPLHF.

The chain recombines TRBV5-1 with TRBJ2-7; 13 bases are shared with TRBD2. CDR3 size: 14 residues. With V trimmed by 6 bases and J by 2 bases, 2 bases remained unmatched. Germline V CDR1 and CDR2: SGHRS, YFSETQ. CDR3 sequence (DNA): TGCGCCAGCACGACTAGCGGGGGGACCTACGAGCAGTACTTC. Translating gives CASTTSGGTYEQYF.

There are a few counts of this clone. V gene TRBV28 combines with J gene TRBJ2-7; D is uncertain. The V and J ends lost 5 bases and 3 bases respectively, with 5 bases between them. There are 11 residues in the CDR3. Germline V lookup: CDR1 MDHEN, CDR2 SYDVKM. The CDR3 loop reads CASSAYYEQYF. DNA for the CDR3: TGTGCCAGCAGTGCCTACTACGAGCAGTACTTC.

V is TRBV7-8 and J is TRBJ2-5, with no clear D. Germline CDR1 and CDR2: SGHVS and FQNEAQ. V lost 2 bases to trimming and J lost 2 bases, with 6 bases between them. This CDR3 contains 13 residues. CDR3: CASSLLVQETQYF. DNA of the CDR3: TGTGCCAGCAGCTTACTAGTTCAAGAGACCCAGTACTTC.

The gene calls are TRBV6-5 and TRBJ1-2; 7 positions match TRBD1. There are 13 residues in the CDR3. Germline assignment: CDR1 MNHEY and CDR2 SVGAGI. V trimming: 6 bases; J trimming: 8 bases; junction bases outside the gene matches: 9. DNA of the CDR3: TGTGCCAGCAGCTCCGACAGGGTAGGCGGCTACACCTTC. It specifies CASSSDRVGGYTF.

This clone appeared a single time. This chain uses TRBV4-1 with TRBJ1-2; D ambiguous. The germline V gene encodes CDR1 MGHRA and CDR2 YSYEKL. CDR3 length: 15 amino acids. V dropped 1 base and J dropped 3 bases, with 12 bases sitting between them. CDR3 coding DNA: TGCGCCAGCAGCCAAGGAAGCTATCGGTACTATGGCTACACCTTC. Protein: CASSQGSYRYYGYTF.

Regarding this clone: Compared with germline, one end of the junction differs, possibly owing to a read error. V gene TRBV7-9 combines with J gene TRBJ2-7, with D possibly TRBD2 on 5 matching bases. Per germline, CDR1 SEHNR and CDR2 FQNEAQ (reference sequence). The CDR3 consists of 12 residues. The CDR3 spells CSSSPPGSEQYF. CDR3 DNA: TGTTCCAGCAGCCCGCCGGGGAGCGAGCAGTACTTC.

This clone was found a few times. The gene calls are TRBV28 and TRBJ1-1, with D uncertain. Germline V gene data show CDR1 as MDHEN and CDR2 as SYDVKM. The CDR3 covers 13 residues. V was cut by 6 bases and J by 2 bases, with 10 bases left in between. CDR3 amino acids: CASRARHNTEAFF. The CDR3 DNA reads as TGTGCCAGCAGGGCGAGACACAACACTGAAGCTTTCTTT.

This chain joins TRBV5-1 and TRBJ1-3; D is perhaps TRBD1 (5 bases). Germline V gives CDR1 SGHRS, CDR2 YFSETQ. V lost 3 bases and J 2 bases, leaving 9 bases between the germline ends. The CDR3 loop spans 14 amino acids. The CDR3 DNA reads as TGCGCCAGCAGCTCCTGGGGGGCTGGAAACACCATATATTTT. As protein: CASSSWGAGNTIYF.